This TCR beta chain was found in a study of blood T cell repertoires in COVID-19. Study context: COVID-19 samples from acute and convalescent phases originated in the United States, Italy and Spain. PBMCs, B-cell-depleted T cells, or T cells were the source of the cDNA or gDNA that made up the material.

This clone was observed a handful of times. Trimming removed 0 bases from V and 3 bases from J; junction bases left unmatched: 6. Germline-derived CDR1 and CDR2 are SGHNT and YYREEE (reference sequence). CDR3 length equals 15 residues. In the authors' workflow: Reference gene primer amplification yielded estimated nucleated cell counts. The assay was immunoSEQ multiplex PCR, and TCRdb's table has in-frame clones only and misses some. The DNA was the basis for D and trimming; V, J and clone size are from that table. The table includes approximately 220,000 clones, 70% to 90% detected once. The chain employs TRBV5-4 and TRBJ2-7, with 7 bases aligning to TRBD1. Sequenced: peripheral blood. The receptor's source is a woman between 45 and 65 years old with acute or convalescent COVID-19. The CDR3 is CASSLGGTEFYEQYF. CDR3 in DNA: TGTGCCAGCAGCTTGGGGGGGACAGAGTTCTACGAGCAGTACTTC.